Shown below are 15 T cell receptor beta chains from a single sample sequenced in a study of technical replicates of blood from a handful of donors. The table came from immunoSEQ multiplex PCR; TCRdb's copy has only in-frame clones and leaves some out. The sample contains about 100,000 clones, approximately 94% of which appear only once. Sample: T cells isolated from PBMCs. The receptor set was obtained from a human donor in good health.

This clone has a single count. The V gene is TRBV6-1, the J gene TRBJ2-5; TRBD2 might be the D (5 bases). The CDR3 runs 15 residues. CDR1 is MNHNS, CDR2 SASEGT, per germline. V lost 5 bases and J lost 1, with 14 bases in between. CDR3 DNA sequence: TGTGCCAGCAGTTTGTTTGAGGGCTTCCAAGAGACCCAGTACTTC. This codes for CASSLFEGFQETQYF.

The chain recombines TRBV18 with TRBJ1-2, with D tentatively TRBD1 (5 bases). The CDR3 contains 20 residues. V lost 3 bases and J lost 2, with 28 bases in between. Germline values: CDR1 KGHSH, CDR2 LQKENI. The CDR3 protein is CASSPLTPIKGSPKNYGYTF. The CDR3 bases are TGTGCCAGCTCACCGCTGACCCCCATAAAGGGGTCGCCAAAAAACTATGGCTACACCTTC.

V and J are TRBV30 and TRBJ1-5; D ambiguous. V lost 0 bases, J lost 7 bases, and 13 bases lay in between. The CDR3 totals 14 residues. Germline V lookup: CDR1 GTSNPN, CDR2 SVGIG (reference sequence). The CDR3 sequence: CAWSVLGSAQPQHF. CDR3 in DNA: TGTGCCTGGAGTGTACTAGGGTCGGCGCAGCCCCAGCATTTT.

The chain combines TRBV19 with TRBJ2-4, with a weak D call TRBD1 (5 bases). V lost 6 bases and J 2 bases, leaving 32 bases between the germline ends. The CDR3 consists of 21 residues. In germline, CDR1 is LNHDA, CDR2 SQIVND (reference sequence). CDR3 region: CASSLLFSTRGARVSKNIQYF. As DNA, the CDR3 is TGTGCCAGTAGCCTATTATTTTCCACAAGGGGCGCAAGGGTATCCAAAAACATTCAGTACTTC.

This chain connects TRBV2 to TRBJ2-1, with TRBD1 as a possible D gene (6 bases). The CDR3 runs to 14 residues. The V end lost 8 bases, the J end lost 0 bases, and 11 bases lay between the germline ends. Germline CDR1 SNHLY, CDR2 FYNNEI. In DNA form, the CDR3 reads TGTGCCAGCGCCGGGACATCCTCCTACAATGAGCAGTTCTTC. This sequence encodes CASAGTSSYNEQFF.

The chain carries TRBV27 and TRBJ1-1, with a weak D call TRBD1 (6 bases). In germline, CDR1 is MNHEY, CDR2 SMNVEV (reference sequence). CDR3 length: 16 residues. The V gene lost 5 bases and the J gene lost 0 bases, with 16 bases spanning the gap. The CDR3: CASSRKGGHMNTEAFF. The CDR3 DNA reads as TGTGCCAGCAGTCGCAAGGGGGGGCACATGAACACTGAAGCTTTCTTT.

This chain links TRBV10-3 with TRBJ2-1; D perhaps matches TRBD2 (5 bases). This CDR3 is 12 amino acids long. The germline CDR1 and CDR2 sequences are ENHRY and SYGVKD. V dropped 8 bases and J dropped 8 bases, with 13 bases sitting between them. CDR3 region: CAIGLFRDEQFF. The CDR3 DNA reads as TGTGCCATCGGACTCTTCCGCGATGAGCAGTTCTTC.

The chain employs TRBV7-2 and TRBJ2-3; D gene uncertain. V was trimmed by 2 bases and J by 3 bases, leaving 6 bases between them. This CDR3 is built from 13 residues. The germline CDR1 and CDR2 sequences are SGHTA and FQGNSA. CDR3 nucleotide sequence: TGTGCCAGCAGCTTAATTCAAACAGATACGCAGTATTTT. Its protein is CASSLIQTDTQYF.

V usage is TRBV4-1 and J usage is TRBJ2-1; 8 positions agree with TRBD2. CDR1 and CDR2 (germline): MGHRA, YSYEKL. This CDR3 is built from 15 residues. With 0 bases clipped from V and 8 bases from J, the junction kept 6 bases outside the gene matches. CDR3 residues: CASSQEGTSIYEQFF. Written as DNA, the CDR3 is TGCGCCAGCAGCCAAGAAGGGACTAGTATTTATGAGCAGTTCTTC.

This sequence joins TRBV27 and TRBJ1-2; a weak D match, TRBD1 (5 bases). The CDR3 is made up of 15 amino acids. V shed 0 bases and J shed 7 bases, with 15 bases lying between them. Germline V lookup: CDR1 MNHEY, CDR2 SMNVEV (reference sequence). This chain's CDR3 is CASSLSRGSLLGYTF. CDR3 DNA sequence: TGTGCCAGCAGTTTATCGCGGGGGAGTCTCCTTGGCTACACCTTC.

The chain combines TRBV6-1 with TRBJ2-3, with 9 bases matching TRBD1. With 4 bases clipped from V and 0 bases from J, the junction kept 8 bases outside the gene matches. Germline V gives CDR1 MNHNS, CDR2 SASEGT. This CDR3 spans 17 amino acids. CDR3 protein: CASSAIRGQGSTDTQYF. The DNA of the CDR3 is TGTGCCAGCAGTGCGATCCGGGGACAGGGCAGCACAGATACGCAGTATTTT.

A single count supports this clone. This chain links TRBV7-8 with TRBJ2-5; 11 bases are a match to TRBD2. Losses at the gene ends were 5 bases for V and 3 bases for J; bases not matched to a gene: 2. This CDR3 has 14 residues. The V gene's germline CDR1 is SGHVS and CDR2 FQNEAQ. CDR3 bases: TGTGCCAGCAGCGCGGGACTAGCGGAAGAGACCCAGTACTTC. Residues: CASSAGLAEETQYF.

This chain uses TRBV4-1 with TRBJ2-7, with 7 positions matching TRBD2. Germline CDR1 is MGHRA and CDR2 is YSYEKL. Losses at the gene ends were 0 bases for V and 0 bases for J; bases not matched to a gene: 11. The CDR3 length is 18 residues. As DNA, the CDR3 is TGCGCCAGCAGCCAAGATCCACCGGGACTAATAACCTCCTACGAGCAGTACTTC. As protein: CASSQDPPGLITSYEQYF.

The gene calls are TRBV28 and TRBJ2-3; 7 positions match TRBD1. Germline V CDR1 and CDR2: MDHEN, SYDVKM. V shed 3 bases, J shed 7 bases, and the junction held 10 bases outside the gene matches. This CDR3 region has 15 residues. This chain's CDR3 is CASSLETGSRNTQYF. CDR3 DNA sequence: TGTGCCAGCAGTTTGGAGACAGGGAGCAGGAATACGCAGTATTTT.

V gene TRBV6-5 combines with J gene TRBJ2-1; D gene ambiguous. Germline loops: CDR1 MNHEY, CDR2 SVGAGI. The CDR3 is made up of 11 amino acids. V dropped 2 bases and J dropped 9 bases, with 5 bases sitting between them. CDR3 coding DNA: TGTGCCAGCAGTTACGGTAGTGAGCAGTTCTTC. Translated: CASSYGSEQFF.